The rows below give T cell receptor beta chains drawn from one sample of a study of cytomegalovirus exposure and HLA in healthy donors. Method: immunoSEQ multiplex PCR; TCRdb's copy keeps in-frame clones and lacks some. The data contain roughly 67,000 clones, 80% to 90% of them singletons. The sequenced material came from PBMCs. The receptors stem from a woman aged 25 to 39 in good health and CMV-seronegative. Each CDR3 is given with its conserved first and last residue. The D gene is left open where the match is weak. Clone sizes are given selectively: once, few, many, or a class where the clone is expanded.

j_call | d_call | cdr3_length | v_call | clone_size | cdr3_nt | cdr3_aa
TRBJ2-1 | NA | 13 | TRBV30 | few | TGTGCCTGGAGGGGGAGACGAGACAATGAGCAGTTCTTC | CAWRGRRDNEQFF
TRBJ1-2 | TRBD1 | 14 | TRBV6-5 | NA | TGTGCCAGCGGCCGACAGGGGGCATCCTATGGCTACACCTTC | CASGRQGASYGYTF
TRBJ1-3 | NA | 14 | TRBV7-2 | NA | TGTGCCAGCAGCTTAGCCATTTTTGGAAACACCATATATTTT | CASSLAIFGNTIYF
TRBJ1-1 | TRBD1 | 16 | TRBV19 | NA | TGTGCCAGTAGTATAGGCGACAGGGGAGTGGGCACTGAAGCTTTCTTT | CASSIGDRGVGTEAFF
TRBJ1-1 | NA | 11 | TRBV7-9 | NA | TGTGCCAGCAGAACATCAGGGGAAGCTTTCTTT | CASRTSGEAFF
TRBJ1-1 | TRBD1 | 15 | TRBV15 | NA | TGTGCCACCAGCAGAGATACAGGGGAACCCACTGAAGCTTTCTTT | CATSRDTGEPTEAFF
TRBJ2-1 | TRBD2 | 15 | TRBV2 | NA | TGTGCCAGCCGTTGGACTAGTATTGTCGGCGATGAGCAGTTCTTC | CASRWTSIVGDEQFF
TRBJ2-7 | NA | 15 | TRBV19 | NA | TGTGCCAGTAGCTCAGGGGGGACTCTTTCCTACGAGCAGTACTTC | CASSSGGTLSYEQYF
TRBJ2-1 | NA | 15 | TRBV28 | NA | TGTGCCAGCAGAGTAGGCGGGACAGTCGTTTGGGAGCAGTTCTTC | CASRVGGTVVWEQFF
TRBJ2-5 | NA | 16 | TRBV11-3 | once | TGTGCCAGCAGCCTGACTGGCCTATTGGGTGCAGAGACCCAGTACTTC | CASSLTGLLGAETQYF
TRBJ1-1 | NA | 15 | TRBV15 | NA | TGTGCCACCAGCAGAGATACAGGGATGAACACTGAAGCTTTCTTT | CATSRDTGMNTEAFF
TRBJ2-3 | NA | 15 | TRBV27 | NA | TGTGCCAGCAGTTCCGACCGGGGTGGCACAGATACGCAGTATTTT | CASSSDRGGTDTQYF
TRBJ1-1 | NA | 13 | TRBV2 | once | TGTGCCAGAAGAGGGGGGGAGAACACTGAAGCTTTCTTT | CARRGGENTEAFF
TRBJ2-3 | NA | 17 | TRBV4-1 | few | TGCGCCAGCAGCCAAGATGAGTATTCGGGGGTCACAGATACGCAGTATTTT | CASSQDEYSGVTDTQYF
TRBJ2-1 | TRBD2 | 16 | TRBV11-2 | NA | TGTGCCAGCAGCTTGGTCCTAGCGGGGTTTCCATGGGAGCAGTTCTTC | CASSLVLAGFPWEQFF
TRBJ1-2 | TRBD1 | 16 | TRBV7-8 | NA | TGTGCCAGCAGCCCAGACAGGGTAGAGCTCAACTATGGCTACACCTTC | CASSPDRVELNYGYTF
TRBJ1-1 | NA | 15 | TRBV4-1 | NA | TGCGCCAGCAGCCAAGTTGGAGGGTTAAGGACTGAAGCTTTCTTT | CASSQVGGLRTEAFF
TRBJ2-7 | NA | 14 | TRBV2 | NA | TGTGCCAGCAGACAATCTCTCACCCACTACGAGCAGTACTTC | CASRQSLTHYEQYF
TRBJ2-3 | TRBD2 | 15 | TRBV9 | NA | TGTGCCAGCAGTCTACTAGCGTTCGGCCCAGATACGCAGTATTTT | CASSLLAFGPDTQYF
TRBJ2-3 | NA | 14 | TRBV5-1 | NA | TGCGCCAGCAGCTTGGACTCGCGCACAGATACGCAGTATTTT | CASSLDSRTDTQYF
TRBJ1-2 | TRBD1 | 18 | TRBV14 | NA | TGTGCCAGCAGCCAAGAAGGACAGGGGGCCAATAATTGGTATGGCTACACCTTC | CASSQEGQGANNWYGYTF
TRBJ1-2 | NA | 15 | TRBV7-9 | NA | TGTGCCAGCAGCTTAGAGGTTGCTGGGGATCGGGACTACACCTTC | CASSLEVAGDRDYTF
TRBJ1-5 | NA | 13 | TRBV5-6 | NA | TGTGCCAGCAGCCCCGGGAGTAATCAGCCCCAGCATTTT | CASSPGSNQPQHF
TRBJ1-2 | NA | 14 | TRBV11-3 | NA | TGTGCCAGCAGCCCCTTAACAGCTAACTATGGCTACACCTTC | CASSPLTANYGYTF
TRBJ2-5 | TRBD2 | 14 | TRBV5-1 | NA | TGCGCCAGCAGCCTGGGGACTAGCGCCGAGGCCCAGTACTTC | CASSLGTSAEAQYF